This TCR beta chain was observed in a study of molecular identifiers for immune sequencing clone quantification. Study-level findings and limits: Spiked Jurkat TCR RNA equivalent to one cell reportedly surfaced among some 1 million naive cells. Clones of above 20 RNA copies carried over 97% of effector molecules; in naive cells they carried under 1%.

Trimming stripped 4 bases from V and 0 bases from J, with 10 bases between. Germline lookup yields CDR1 MDHEN and CDR2 SYDVKM. The CDR3 has 15 residues. TCRdb used MiXCR to reprocess the PCR reads, holding one entry per CDR3 protein. The data hold over 100,000 distinct CDR3 sequences, with 35% observed a single time. This clonotype has only a few counts. What it binds is not known. The receptor was derived from a human donor in good health. Some libraries in this study had Jurkat cell RNA spiked in. V and J are TRBV28 and TRBJ1-3; D is uncertain. The specimen was naive CD8+ T cells from blood, with Jurkat cell RNA spiked in. The sample's subset: FACS-sorted CD8+CD4-CCR7+CD45RA+ naive T cells. The CDR3 region is CASSSDGSSGNTIYF. The DNA of the CDR3 is TGTGCCAGCAGTTCGGACGGAAGCTCTGGAAACACCATATATTTT. Drawing the rest from reference TRBV28 and TRBJ1-3, the complete variable domain is DVKVTQSSRYLVKRTGEKVFLECVQDMDHENMFWYRQDPGLGLRLIYFSYDVKMKEKGDIPEGYSVSREKKERFSLILESASTNQTSMYLCASSSDGSSGNTIYFGEGSWLTVV.